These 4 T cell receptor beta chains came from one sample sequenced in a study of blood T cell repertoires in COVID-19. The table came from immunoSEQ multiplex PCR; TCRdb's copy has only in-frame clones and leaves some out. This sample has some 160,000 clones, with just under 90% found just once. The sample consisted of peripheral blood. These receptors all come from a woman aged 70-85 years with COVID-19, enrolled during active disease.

The chain's CDR3 is CASSLVGKGDQPQHF. The CDR3 region has the DNA TGTGCCAGCAGTTTAGTAGGGAAAGGGGATCAGCCCCAGCATTTT. The V call is TRBV27, the J call TRBJ1-5, with D maybe TRBD1 (5 bases). The germline V gene encodes CDR1 MNHEY and CDR2 SMNVEV (reference sequence). This CDR3 comprises 15 residues. V lost 2 bases, J lost 5 bases, and 13 bases lay in between.

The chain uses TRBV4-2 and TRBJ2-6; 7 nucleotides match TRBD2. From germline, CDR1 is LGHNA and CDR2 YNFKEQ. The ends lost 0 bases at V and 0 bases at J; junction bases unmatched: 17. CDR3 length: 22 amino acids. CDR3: CASSQDPPGLRGLSSGANVLTF. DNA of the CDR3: TGTGCCAGCAGCCAAGATCCCCCCGGATTGCGGGGGTTGAGCTCTGGGGCCAACGTCCTGACTTTC.

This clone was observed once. Here the CDR3 DNA reads TGTGCCAGCAGCCAAGATACAGGGGGTGGGGTGACAGTGAGCTATGGCTACACCTTC. Protein product: CASSQDTGGGVTVSYGYTF. The chain employs TRBV4-2 and TRBJ1-2; 8 nucleotides agree with TRBD1. Germline CDR1 reads LGHNA; CDR2 reads YNFKEQ. CDR3 length: 19 amino acids. J was trimmed by 4 bases and V by 0 bases; bases with no gene match: 16.

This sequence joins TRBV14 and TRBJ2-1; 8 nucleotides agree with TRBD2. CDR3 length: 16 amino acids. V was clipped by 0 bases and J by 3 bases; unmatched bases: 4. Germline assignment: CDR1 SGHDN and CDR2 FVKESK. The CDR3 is CASSQENSGVYNEQFF. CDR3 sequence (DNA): TGTGCCAGCAGCCAAGAAAATAGCGGGGTCTACAATGAGCAGTTCTTC.